This TCR beta chain stems from a study of shared clonotypes between healthy human individuals. Germline CDR1 is MNHEY and CDR2 is SMNVEV (reference sequence). V lost 6 bases and J lost 2, with 17 bases in between. This CDR3 contains 17 residues. Repertoires were generated with immunoSEQ multiplex PCR, while TCRdb's copy carries only in-frame clones and drops some. The table has approximately 2.5 million clones, roughly nine tenths seen once. The sequenced material came from naive CD4+ T cells sorted from blood. Subset described: CD45RA+ positively selected. The chain recombines TRBV27 with TRBJ2-6; D assignment may be TRBD1 or TRBD2 (5 bases each). This TCR was recovered from a man between 18 and 35 years old in good health. The CDR3 DNA reads TGTGCCAGCAGCCTAGGGACCCGACAAGCTGGGGCCAACGTCCTGACTTTC. Its protein product is CASSLGTRQAGANVLTF.